The 18 T cell receptor beta chains below were found in one sample sequenced in a study of OX40 agonist ivuxolimab in advanced cancers. Data came from immunoSEQ multiplex PCR; TCRdb stores just in-frame clones and leaves some out. The data show tens of thousands of clones, roughly 80% seen once. The sequencing here drew on CD4+ or CD8+ T cells sorted from blood, taken in a trial of the OX40 agonist ivuxolimab. These receptors came from an adult with an advanced solid tumor such as melanoma, head and neck, liver or kidney cancer.

The rearrangement uses TRBV7-9 and TRBJ1-1; no clear D. The CDR3 totals 15 residues. The germline gives CDR1 SEHNR, CDR2 FQNEAQ (reference sequence). Trimming left V 0 bases short and J 0 bases short, with 8 bases between. Here the CDR3 DNA reads TGTGCCAGCAGCTTAGCGAGCAGTATGAACACTGAAGCTTTCTTT. Protein sequence: CASSLASSMNTEAFF.

The CDR3 nucleotides are TGTGCCAGCAGCCAAGATGAGTGGACGGGCCCTGGAAACACCATATATTTT. Translated: CASSQDEWTGPGNTIYF. This chain links TRBV4-2 with TRBJ1-3, with D unresolved. This CDR3 is built from 17 residues. V lost 0 bases to trimming and J lost 2 bases, with 14 bases between them. Per the germline V gene, CDR1 is LGHNA and CDR2 is YNFKEQ.

The chain has TRBV28 and TRBJ1-5; D is uncertain. V was cut by 2 bases and J by 6 bases, with 14 bases left in between. In germline, CDR1 is MDHEN, CDR2 SYDVKM. The CDR3 is 15 amino acids. The CDR3 loop is CASSLESAVSQPQHF. The CDR3 DNA reads as TGTGCCAGCAGTTTAGAGTCGGCAGTCAGTCAGCCCCAGCATTTT.

The chain employs TRBV7-9 and TRBJ1-1; TRBD1 matches 7 bases. The V gene end was trimmed by 5 bases and the J gene end by 1 base; junction bases not matched to a gene: 7. The CDR3 contains 15 residues. Germline CDR1 SEHNR, CDR2 FQNEAQ (reference sequence). The CDR3 protein is CASSRGDSANTEAFF. In nucleotides, the CDR3 is TGTGCCAGCAGCCGAGGGGACAGCGCGAACACTGAAGCTTTCTTT.

There are a few counts of this clone. V usage is TRBV4-1 and J usage is TRBJ1-1, with a possible D match to TRBD1 (5 bases). V gave up 0 bases and J gave up 5 bases, with 16 bases separating them. The CDR3 is 16 amino acids. Germline V gene sequence: CDR1 MGHRA, CDR2 YSYEKL. The CDR3 protein is CASSQDRGGGRTEAFF. The DNA of the CDR3 is TGCGCCAGCAGCCAAGATCGGGGGGGAGGAAGAACTGAAGCTTTCTTT.

The V call is TRBV9, the J call TRBJ2-2; D ambiguous. V lost 0 bases and J lost 8, with 5 bases in between. This CDR3 comprises 12 residues. Germline V lookup: CDR1 SGDLS, CDR2 YYNGEE. The CDR3 sequence is CASSVVIGELFF. As DNA, the CDR3 is TGTGCCAGCAGCGTAGTCATTGGGGAGCTGTTTTTT.

The chain recombines TRBV30 with TRBJ1-1; D is possibly TRBD1 (6 bases). Germline V gene lookup returns CDR1 GTSNPN and CDR2 SVGIG (reference sequence). CDR3 size: 13 residues. Trimming left V 4 bases short and J 4 bases short, with 13 bases between. Written as DNA, the CDR3 is TGTGCCTGGAATCTAGGGGGAGGCACTGAAGCTTTCTTT. Translation gives CAWNLGGGTEAFF.

This clone is a singleton in its sample. The rearrangement uses TRBV5-8 and TRBJ1-2; weak D call: TRBD1 (5 bases). Germline CDR1 reads SGHTS; CDR2 reads YDEGEE. Trimming took off 4 bases at V and 7 bases at J, with 20 bases between the two ends. CDR3 length: 15 residues. This CDR3 reads CASSQSIQDSGGYTF. The CDR3 DNA sequence: TGTGCCAGCAGCCAATCGATACAGGATTCGGGTGGCTACACCTTC.

The V call is TRBV4-1, the J call TRBJ2-5; 10 bases line up with TRBD1. The better agreement between TRBJ2-7 and the DNA end casts doubt on the J call. CDR1 and CDR2 from the germline V gene are MGHRA and YSYEKL. The CDR3 totals 17 residues. DNA for the CDR3: TGCGCCAGCAGCCAAGGTCGGTTGGACAGGGGGGCCCACGAGCAGTACTTC. It yields the protein CASSQGRLDRGAHEQYF.

This sequence joins TRBV7-9 and TRBJ2-5; 11 bases are a match to TRBD2. The V and J ends lost 1 base and 6 bases, in that order; junction bases with no gene match: 4. CDR3 size: 15 residues. The germline V gene has CDR1 SEHNR and CDR2 FQNEAQ (reference sequence). CDR3 nucleotide sequence: TGTGCCAGCAGCTTAGGGGGACTAGCGGTAAAGACCCAGTACTTC. This translates into CASSLGGLAVKTQYF.

The sample holds one count of this clone. This chain uses TRBV7-9 with TRBJ1-2; D uncertain. Looked up from germline, CDR1 is SEHNR and CDR2 is FQNEAQ (reference sequence). The CDR3 is 13 amino acids. Deletions cut 1 base from V and 4 bases from J, with 7 bases between. CDR3 protein: CASSLGNIYGYTF. CDR3 in DNA: TGTGCCAGCAGCTTAGGAAACATCTATGGCTACACCTTC.

The chain employs TRBV9 and TRBJ2-3; unclear D gene. The CDR3 totals 16 residues. The germline V gene encodes CDR1 SGDLS and CDR2 YYNGEE. Trimming stripped 0 bases from V and 2 bases from J, with 13 bases between. The CDR3 nucleotides read TGTGCCAGCAGCGTAGTTCCTAGTCCTATCACAGATACGCAGTATTTT. Residues: CASSVVPSPITDTQYF.

The V and J genes are TRBV5-6 and TRBJ1-5, with D uncertain. Trimming took off 0 bases at V and 2 bases at J, with 6 bases between the two ends. CDR1 and CDR2 (germline): SGHDT, YYEEEE. The length of the CDR3 is 14 residues. CDR3 in amino acids: CASSLGTGNQPQHF. CDR3 nucleotide sequence: TGTGCCAGCAGCTTGGGTACCGGCAATCAGCCCCAGCATTTT.

This chain uses TRBV10-3 with TRBJ2-7, with D unresolved. Germline V CDR1 and CDR2: ENHRY, SYGVKD. The CDR3 length is 14 residues. Trimming shortened V by 6 bases and J by 3 bases, and 15 bases separated the two germline ends. CDR3 DNA: TGTGCCATCAGGGTGGACCAGTCCGGCTACGAGCAGTACTTC. Its protein is CAIRVDQSGYEQYF.

This chain joins TRBV7-6 and TRBJ1-1, with no clear D. The V gene lost 5 bases and the J gene lost 0 bases, with 10 bases spanning the gap. The germline CDR1 and CDR2 sequences are SGHVS and FNYEAQ. CDR3 size: 14 residues. For the CDR3, the DNA is TGTGCCAGCAGCGCTCGGGGATTGAACACTGAAGCTTTCTTT. It specifies CASSARGLNTEAFF. Based on the CDR3 plus reference TRBV7-6 and TRBJ1-1, the full variable domain is GAGVSQSPRYKVTKRGQDVALRCDPISGHVSLYWYRQALGQGPEFLTYFNYEAQQDKSGLPNDRFSAERPEGSISTLTIQRTEQRDSAMYRCASSARGLNTEAFFGQGTRLTVV.

The chain uses TRBV7-9 and TRBJ2-1, with TRBD2 as a possible D gene (6 bases). Germline loops: CDR1 SEHNR, CDR2 FQNEAQ (reference sequence). This CDR3 comprises 13 residues. V shed 2 bases and J shed 5 bases, with 7 bases lying between them. CDR3 loop: CASSLWEDNEQFF. The CDR3 DNA reads as TGTGCCAGCAGCTTATGGGAGGACAATGAGCAGTTCTTC.

V gene TRBV6-5 combines with J gene TRBJ2-7, with D perhaps TRBD2 (6 bases). With 5 bases removed from V and 3 bases from J, the gap between germline ends came to 17 bases. The CDR3 covers 15 residues. CDR1 is MNHEY and CDR2 is SVGAGI in the germline V gene. CDR3 sequence: CASSTGTPSFYEQYF. The CDR3 coding sequence is TGTGCCAGCAGTACCGGGACTCCGTCGTTCTACGAGCAGTACTTC.

This chain links TRBV27 with TRBJ2-2, with TRBD2 as a possible D gene (5 bases). The CDR3 runs to 14 residues. The V and J ends lost 6 bases and 8 bases respectively, with 16 bases between them. Germline V gene sequence: CDR1 MNHEY, CDR2 SMNVEV (reference sequence). CDR3 loop: CASRPWEIRGELFF. The DNA for the CDR3 is TGTGCCAGCAGGCCGTGGGAGATAAGAGGGGAGCTGTTTTTT.